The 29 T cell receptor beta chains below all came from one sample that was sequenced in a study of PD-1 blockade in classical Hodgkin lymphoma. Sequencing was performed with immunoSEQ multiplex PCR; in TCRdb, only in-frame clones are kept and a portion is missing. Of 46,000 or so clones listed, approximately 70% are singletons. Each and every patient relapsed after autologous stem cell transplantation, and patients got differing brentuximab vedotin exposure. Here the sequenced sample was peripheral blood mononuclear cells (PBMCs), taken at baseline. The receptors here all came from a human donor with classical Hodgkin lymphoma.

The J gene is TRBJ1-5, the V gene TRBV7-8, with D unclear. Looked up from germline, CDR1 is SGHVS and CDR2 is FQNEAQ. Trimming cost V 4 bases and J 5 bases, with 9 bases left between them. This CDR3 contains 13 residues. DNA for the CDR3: TGTGCCAGCAGCTCCTGGACCGATCAGCCCCAGCATTTT. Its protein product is CASSSWTDQPQHF.

The CDR3 loop reads CASSERGMHTGELFF. CDR3 bases: TGTGCCAGCAGCGAACGAGGGATGCACACCGGGGAGCTGTTTTTT. This chain joins TRBV9 and TRBJ2-2; a weak D match, TRBD2 (5 bases). Germline CDR1 reads SGDLS; CDR2 reads YYNGEE. V lost 3 bases, J lost 3 bases, and 12 bases lay in between. The CDR3 covers 15 residues.

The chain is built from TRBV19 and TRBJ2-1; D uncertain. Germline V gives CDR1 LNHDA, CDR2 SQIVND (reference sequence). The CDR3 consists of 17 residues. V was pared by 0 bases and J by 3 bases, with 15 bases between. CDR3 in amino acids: CASSIDPAVPLYNEQFF. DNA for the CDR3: TGTGCCAGTAGTATAGACCCCGCAGTGCCCCTCTACAATGAGCAGTTCTTC.

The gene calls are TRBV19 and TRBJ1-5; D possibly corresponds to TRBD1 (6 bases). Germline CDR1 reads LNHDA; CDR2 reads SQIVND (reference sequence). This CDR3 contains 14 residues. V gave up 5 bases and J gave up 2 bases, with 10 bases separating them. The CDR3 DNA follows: TGTGCCAGTAGTCCTCGGACAGGCAATCAGCCCCAGCATTTT. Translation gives CASSPRTGNQPQHF.

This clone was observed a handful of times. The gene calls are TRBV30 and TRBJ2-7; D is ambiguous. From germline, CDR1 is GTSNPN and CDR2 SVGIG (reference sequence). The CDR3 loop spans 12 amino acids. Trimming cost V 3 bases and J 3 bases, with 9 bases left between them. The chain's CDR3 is CAWRTNGYEQYF. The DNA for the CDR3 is TGTGCCTGGAGAACCAACGGCTACGAGCAGTACTTC.

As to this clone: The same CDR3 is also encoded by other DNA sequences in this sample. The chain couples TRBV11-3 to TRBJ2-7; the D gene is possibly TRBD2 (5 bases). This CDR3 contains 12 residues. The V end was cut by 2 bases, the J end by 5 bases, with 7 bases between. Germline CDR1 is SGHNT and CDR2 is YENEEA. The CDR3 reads CASSLTGNEQYF. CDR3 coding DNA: TGTGCCAGCAGCTTAACGGGGAACGAGCAGTACTTC.

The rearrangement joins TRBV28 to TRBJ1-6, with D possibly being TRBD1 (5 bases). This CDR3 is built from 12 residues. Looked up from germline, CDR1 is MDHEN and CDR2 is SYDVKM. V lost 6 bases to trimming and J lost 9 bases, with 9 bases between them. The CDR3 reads CASRGVGSPLHF. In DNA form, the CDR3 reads TGTGCCAGCAGAGGGGTTGGTTCACCCCTCCACTTT.

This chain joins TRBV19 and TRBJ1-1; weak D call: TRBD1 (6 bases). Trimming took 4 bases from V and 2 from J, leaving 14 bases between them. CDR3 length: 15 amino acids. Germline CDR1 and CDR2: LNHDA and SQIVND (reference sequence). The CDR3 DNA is TGTGCCAGTAGTACCCGGACAGTGGGAAACACTGAAGCTTTCTTT. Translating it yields CASSTRTVGNTEAFF.

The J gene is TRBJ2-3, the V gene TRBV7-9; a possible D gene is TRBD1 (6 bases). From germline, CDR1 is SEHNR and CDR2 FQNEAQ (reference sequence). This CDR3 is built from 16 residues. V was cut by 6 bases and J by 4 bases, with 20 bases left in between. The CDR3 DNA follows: TGTGCCAGCAGGGATGGTGGCAGGGGAGCGGCAGATACGCAGTATTTT. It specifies CASRDGGRGAADTQYF.

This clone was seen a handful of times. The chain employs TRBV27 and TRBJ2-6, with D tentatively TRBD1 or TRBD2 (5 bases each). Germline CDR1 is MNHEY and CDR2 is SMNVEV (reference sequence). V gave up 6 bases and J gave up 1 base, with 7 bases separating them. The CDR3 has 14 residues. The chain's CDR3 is CASRRGSGANVLTF. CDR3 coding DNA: TGTGCCAGCAGGAGGGGTTCTGGGGCCAACGTCCTGACTTTC.

CDR3 bases: TGTGCCAGTAGTATGGGGGCATCCTTCACCGGGGAGCTGTTTTTT. The encoded protein is CASSMGASFTGELFF. The chain carries TRBV19 and TRBJ2-2; possible D gene TRBD1, 6 bases. CDR1 is LNHDA and CDR2 is SQIVND in the germline V gene (reference sequence). The CDR3 is 15 amino acids. V gave up 3 bases and J gave up 4 bases, with 12 bases separating them. Together with reference TRBV19 and TRBJ2-2, the CDR3 gives the full variable domain: DGGITQSPKYLFRKEGQNVTLSCEQNLNHDAMYWYRQDPGQGLRLIYYSQIVNDFQKGDIAEGYSVSREKKESFPLTVTSAQKNPTAFYLCASSMGASFTGELFFGEGSRLTVL.

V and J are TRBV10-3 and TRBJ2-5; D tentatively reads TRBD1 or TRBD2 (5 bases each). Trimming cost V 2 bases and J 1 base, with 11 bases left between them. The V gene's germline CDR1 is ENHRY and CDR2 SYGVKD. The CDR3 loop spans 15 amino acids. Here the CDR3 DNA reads TGTGCCATCAGTGAGGGGGGATTACCCCAAGAGACCCAGTACTTC. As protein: CAISEGGLPQETQYF.

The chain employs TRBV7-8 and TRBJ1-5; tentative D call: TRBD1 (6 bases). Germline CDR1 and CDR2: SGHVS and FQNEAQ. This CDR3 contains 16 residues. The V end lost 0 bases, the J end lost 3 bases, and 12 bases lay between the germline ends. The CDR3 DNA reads TGTGCCAGCAGCTTAGCACAGGGTGGTTCCAATCAGCCCCAGCATTTT. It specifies CASSLAQGGSNQPQHF.

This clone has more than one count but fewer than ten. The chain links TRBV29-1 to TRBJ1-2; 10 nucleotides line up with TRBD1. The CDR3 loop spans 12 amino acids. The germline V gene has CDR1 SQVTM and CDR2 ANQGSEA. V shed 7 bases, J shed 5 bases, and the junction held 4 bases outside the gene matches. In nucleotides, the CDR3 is TGCAGCGCGCCGGGACAGGGGTATGGCTACACCTTC. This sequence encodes CSAPGQGYGYTF.

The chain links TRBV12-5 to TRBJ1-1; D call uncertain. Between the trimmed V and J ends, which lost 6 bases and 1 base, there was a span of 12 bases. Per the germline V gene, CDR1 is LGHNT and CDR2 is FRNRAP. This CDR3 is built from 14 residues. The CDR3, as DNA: TGTGCTAGTGGCTTTGGGGTATCGAACACTGAAGCTTTCTTT. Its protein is CASGFGVSNTEAFF. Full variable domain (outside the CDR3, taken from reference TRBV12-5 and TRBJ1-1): DARVTQTPRHKVTEMGQEVTMRCQPILGHNTVFWYRQTMMQGLELLAYFRNRAPLDDSGMPKDRFSAEMPDATLATLKIQPSEPRDSAVYFCASGFGVSNTEAFFGQGTRLTVV.

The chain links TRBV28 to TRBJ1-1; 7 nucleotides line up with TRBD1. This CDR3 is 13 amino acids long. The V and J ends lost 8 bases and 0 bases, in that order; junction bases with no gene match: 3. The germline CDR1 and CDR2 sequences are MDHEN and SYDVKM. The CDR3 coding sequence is TGTGCCAGCCGGGACAGTATGAACACTGAAGCTTTCTTT. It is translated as CASRDSMNTEAFF.

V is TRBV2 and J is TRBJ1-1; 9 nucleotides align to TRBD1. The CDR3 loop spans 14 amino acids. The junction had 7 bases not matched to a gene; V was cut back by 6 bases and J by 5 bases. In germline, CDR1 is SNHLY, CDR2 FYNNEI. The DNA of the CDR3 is TGTGCCAGCAGCCGGACAGGGACAGGGACTGAAGCTTTCTTT. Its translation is CASSRTGTGTEAFF.

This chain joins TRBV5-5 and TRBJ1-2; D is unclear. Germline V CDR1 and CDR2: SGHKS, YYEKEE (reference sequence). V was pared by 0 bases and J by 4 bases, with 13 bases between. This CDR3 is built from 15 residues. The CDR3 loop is CASSLDAGYSYGYTF. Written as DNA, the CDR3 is TGTGCCAGCAGCTTGGACGCGGGATACAGCTATGGCTACACCTTC.

CDR3 in amino acids: CASTPGPVGTEAFF. DNA of the CDR3: TGTGCCAGCACCCCAGGGCCTGTCGGGACTGAAGCTTTCTTT. The chain links TRBV7-9 to TRBJ1-1; D may be TRBD1 (5 bases). Germline CDR1 is SEHNR and CDR2 is FQNEAQ (reference sequence). The V end was cut by 7 bases, the J end by 5 bases, with 17 bases between. The CDR3 is 14 amino acids.

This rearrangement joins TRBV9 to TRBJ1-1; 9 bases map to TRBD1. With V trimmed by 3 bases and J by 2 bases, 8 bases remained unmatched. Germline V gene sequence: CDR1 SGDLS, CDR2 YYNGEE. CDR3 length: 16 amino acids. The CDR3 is CASSAIDRGSNTEAFF. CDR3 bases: TGTGCCAGCAGCGCGATCGACAGGGGGAGTAACACTGAAGCTTTCTTT.

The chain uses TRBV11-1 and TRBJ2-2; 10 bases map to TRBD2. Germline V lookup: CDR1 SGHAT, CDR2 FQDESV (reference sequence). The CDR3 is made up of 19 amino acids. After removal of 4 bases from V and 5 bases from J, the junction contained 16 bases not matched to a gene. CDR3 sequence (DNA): TGTGCCAGCAGCTATGAGGTTCTAGCGGGAGCCCGAAGGACCGGGGAGCTGTTTTTT. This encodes CASSYEVLAGARRTGELFF. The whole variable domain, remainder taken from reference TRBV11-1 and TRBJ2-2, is EAEVAQSPRYKITEKSQAVAFWCDPISGHATLYWYRQILGQGPELLVQFQDESVVDDSQLPKDRFSAERLKGVDSTLKIQPAELGDSAMYLCASSYEVLAGARRTGELFFGEGSRLTVL.

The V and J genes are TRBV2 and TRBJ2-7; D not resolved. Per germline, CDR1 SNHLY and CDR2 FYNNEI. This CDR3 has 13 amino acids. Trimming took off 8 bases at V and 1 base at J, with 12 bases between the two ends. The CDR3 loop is CASCYLVSYEQYF. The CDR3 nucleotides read TGTGCCAGCTGCTACCTGGTTTCCTACGAGCAGTACTTC.

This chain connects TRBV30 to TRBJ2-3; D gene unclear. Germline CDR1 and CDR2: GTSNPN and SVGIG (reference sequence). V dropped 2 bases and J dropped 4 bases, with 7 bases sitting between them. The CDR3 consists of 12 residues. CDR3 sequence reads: CAWSLNPDTQYF. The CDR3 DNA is TGTGCCTGGAGTCTAAACCCAGATACGCAGTATTTT. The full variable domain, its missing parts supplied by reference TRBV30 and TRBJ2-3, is SQTIHQWPATLVQPVGSPLSLECTVEGTSNPNLYWYRQAAGRGLQLLFYSVGIGQISSEVPQNLSASRPQDRQFILSSKKLLLSDSGFYLCAWSLNPDTQYFGPGTRLTVL.

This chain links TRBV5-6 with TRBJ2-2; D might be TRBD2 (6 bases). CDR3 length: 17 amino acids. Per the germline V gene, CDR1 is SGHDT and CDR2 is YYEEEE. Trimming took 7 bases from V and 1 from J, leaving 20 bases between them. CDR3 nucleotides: TGTGCCAGCTCCCCTCCGTGGGGGGAGCGGAACACCGGGGAGCTGTTTTTT. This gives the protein CASSPPWGERNTGELFF.

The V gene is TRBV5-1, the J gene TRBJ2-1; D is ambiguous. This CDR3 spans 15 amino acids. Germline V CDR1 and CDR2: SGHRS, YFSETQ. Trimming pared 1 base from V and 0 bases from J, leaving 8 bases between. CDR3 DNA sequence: TGCGCCAGCAGCTTGATGGTGAGCTCCTACAATGAGCAGTTCTTC. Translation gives CASSLMVSSYNEQFF.

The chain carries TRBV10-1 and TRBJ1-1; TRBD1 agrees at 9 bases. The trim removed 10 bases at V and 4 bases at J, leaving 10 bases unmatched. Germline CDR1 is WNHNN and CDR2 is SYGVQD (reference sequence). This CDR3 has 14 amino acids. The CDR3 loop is CATYWTGECTEAFF. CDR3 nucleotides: TGCGCCACCTATTGGACAGGGGAGTGCACTGAAGCTTTCTTT.

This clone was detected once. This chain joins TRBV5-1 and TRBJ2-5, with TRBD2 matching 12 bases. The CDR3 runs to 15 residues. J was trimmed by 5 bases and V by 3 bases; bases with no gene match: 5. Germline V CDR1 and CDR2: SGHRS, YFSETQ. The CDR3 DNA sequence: TGCGCCAGCAGCTACCGACTAGCGGGGGAGGAGACCCAGTACTTC. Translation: CASSYRLAGEETQYF. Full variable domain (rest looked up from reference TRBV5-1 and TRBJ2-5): KAGVTQTPRYLIKTRGQQVTLSCSPISGHRSVSWYQQTPGQGLQFLFEYFSETQRNKGNFPGRFSGRQFSNSRSEMNVSTLELGDSALYLCASSYRLAGEETQYFGPGTRLLVL.

CDR3 amino acids: CASSPLHMNTEAFF. The CDR3 coding sequence is TGCGCCAGCAGCCCCTTACACATGAACACTGAAGCTTTCTTT. This chain joins TRBV5-1 and TRBJ1-1; unclear D gene. V lost 4 bases and J 0 bases, leaving 10 bases between the germline ends. Germline CDR1 SGHRS, CDR2 YFSETQ. The CDR3 extends over 14 amino acids. Together with reference TRBV5-1 and TRBJ1-1, the CDR3 gives the full variable domain: KAGVTQTPRYLIKTRGQQVTLSCSPISGHRSVSWYQQTPGQGLQFLFEYFSETQRNKGNFPGRFSGRQFSNSRSEMNVSTLELGDSALYLCASSPLHMNTEAFFGQGTRLTVV.

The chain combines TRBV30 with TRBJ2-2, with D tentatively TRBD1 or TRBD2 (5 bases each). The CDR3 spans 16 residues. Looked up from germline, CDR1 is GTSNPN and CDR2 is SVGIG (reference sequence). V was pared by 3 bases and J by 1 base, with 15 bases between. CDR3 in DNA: TGTGCCTGGAGGAGGATAGGGACCGGGAACACCGGGGAGCTGTTTTTT. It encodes CAWRRIGTGNTGELFF. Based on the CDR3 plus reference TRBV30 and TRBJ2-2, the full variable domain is SQTIHQWPATLVQPVGSPLSLECTVEGTSNPNLYWYRQAAGRGLQLLFYSVGIGQISSEVPQNLSASRPQDRQFILSSKKLLLSDSGFYLCAWRRIGTGNTGELFFGEGSRLTVL.